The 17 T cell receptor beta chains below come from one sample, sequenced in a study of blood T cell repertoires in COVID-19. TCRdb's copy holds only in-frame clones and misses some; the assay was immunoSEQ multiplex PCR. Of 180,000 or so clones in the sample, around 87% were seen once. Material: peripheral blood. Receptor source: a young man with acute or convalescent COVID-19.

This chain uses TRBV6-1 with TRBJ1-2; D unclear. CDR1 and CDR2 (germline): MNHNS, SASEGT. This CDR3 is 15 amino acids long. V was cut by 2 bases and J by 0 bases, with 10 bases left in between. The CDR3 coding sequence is TGTGCCAGCAGTGAACCGACACCGACTAACTATGGCTACACCTTC. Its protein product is CASSEPTPTNYGYTF.

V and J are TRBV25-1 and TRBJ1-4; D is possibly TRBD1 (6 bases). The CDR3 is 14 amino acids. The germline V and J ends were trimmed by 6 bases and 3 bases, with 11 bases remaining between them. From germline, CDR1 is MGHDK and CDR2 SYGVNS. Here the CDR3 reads CASSLQGANEKLFF. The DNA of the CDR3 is TGTGCCAGCAGCCTACAGGGCGCTAATGAAAAACTGTTTTTT.

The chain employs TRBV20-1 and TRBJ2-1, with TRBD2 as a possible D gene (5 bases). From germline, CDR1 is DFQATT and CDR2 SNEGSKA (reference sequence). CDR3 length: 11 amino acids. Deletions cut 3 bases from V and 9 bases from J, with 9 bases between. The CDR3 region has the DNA TGCAGTGCTAGGTTGGGGAGTGAGCAGTTCTTC. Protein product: CSARLGSEQFF.

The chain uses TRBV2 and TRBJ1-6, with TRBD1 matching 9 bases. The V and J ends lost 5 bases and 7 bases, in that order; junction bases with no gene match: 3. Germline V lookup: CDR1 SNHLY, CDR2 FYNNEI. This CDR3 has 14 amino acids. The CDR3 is CASSSGTGNSPLHF. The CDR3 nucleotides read TGTGCCAGCAGTTCCGGGACAGGGAATTCACCCCTCCACTTT. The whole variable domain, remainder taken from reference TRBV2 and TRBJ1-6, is EPEVTQTPSHQVTQMGQEVILRCVPISNHLYFYWYRQILGQKVEFLVSFYNNEISEKSEIFDDQFSVERPDGSNFTLKIRSTKLEDSAMYFCASSSGTGNSPLHFGNGTRLTVT.

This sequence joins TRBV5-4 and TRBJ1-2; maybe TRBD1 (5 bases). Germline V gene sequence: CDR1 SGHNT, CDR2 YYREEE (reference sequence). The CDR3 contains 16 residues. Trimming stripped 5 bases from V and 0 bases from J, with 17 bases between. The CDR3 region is CASRSGGDLANYGYTF. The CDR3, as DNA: TGTGCCAGCAGGTCGGGGGGGGACTTAGCTAACTATGGCTACACCTTC.

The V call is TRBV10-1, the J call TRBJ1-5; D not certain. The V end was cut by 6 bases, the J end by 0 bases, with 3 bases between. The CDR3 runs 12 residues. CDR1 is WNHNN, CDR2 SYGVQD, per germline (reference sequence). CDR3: CASSNSNQPQHF. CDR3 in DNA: TGCGCCAGCAGCAATAGCAATCAGCCCCAGCATTTT.

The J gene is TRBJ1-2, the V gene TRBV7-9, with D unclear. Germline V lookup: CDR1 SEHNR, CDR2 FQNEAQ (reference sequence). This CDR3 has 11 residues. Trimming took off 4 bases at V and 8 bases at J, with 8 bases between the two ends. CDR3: CASSSPKGYTF. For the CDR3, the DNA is TGTGCCAGCAGCTCCCCCAAAGGCTACACCTTC.

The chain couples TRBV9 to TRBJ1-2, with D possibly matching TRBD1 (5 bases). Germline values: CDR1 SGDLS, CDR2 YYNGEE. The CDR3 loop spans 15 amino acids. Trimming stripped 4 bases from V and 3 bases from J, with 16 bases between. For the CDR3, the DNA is TGTGCCAGCAGCTCTGGCGGCCTGGGGCACTATGGCTACACCTTC. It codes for CASSSGGLGHYGYTF.

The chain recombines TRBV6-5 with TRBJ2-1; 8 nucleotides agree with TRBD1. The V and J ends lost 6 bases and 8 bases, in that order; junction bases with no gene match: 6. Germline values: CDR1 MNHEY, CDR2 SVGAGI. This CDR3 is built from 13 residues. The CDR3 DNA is TGTGCCAGCAGCCCGGACAGGGTGGATGAGCAGTTCTTC. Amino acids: CASSPDRVDEQFF.

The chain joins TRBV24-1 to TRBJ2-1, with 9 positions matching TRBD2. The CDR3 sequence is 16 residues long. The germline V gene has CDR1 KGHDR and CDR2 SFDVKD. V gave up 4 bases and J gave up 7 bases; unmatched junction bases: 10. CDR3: CATSDLRGGLKNEQFF. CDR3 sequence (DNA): TGTGCCACCAGTGACCTGCGGGGGGGCCTTAAAAATGAGCAGTTCTTC.

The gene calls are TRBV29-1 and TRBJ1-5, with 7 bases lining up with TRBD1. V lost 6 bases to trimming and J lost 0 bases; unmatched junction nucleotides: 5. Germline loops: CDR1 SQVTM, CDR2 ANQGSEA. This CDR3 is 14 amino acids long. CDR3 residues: CSVGTEDSNQPQHF. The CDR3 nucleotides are TGCAGCGTCGGGACAGAAGATAGCAATCAGCCCCAGCATTTT.

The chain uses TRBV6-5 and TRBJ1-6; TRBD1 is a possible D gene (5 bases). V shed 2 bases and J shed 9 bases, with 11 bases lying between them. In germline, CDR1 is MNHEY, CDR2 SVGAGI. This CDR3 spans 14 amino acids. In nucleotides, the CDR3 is TGTGCCAGCAGTTACACAGGAGATAGTTCACCCCTCCACTTT. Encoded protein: CASSYTGDSSPLHF.

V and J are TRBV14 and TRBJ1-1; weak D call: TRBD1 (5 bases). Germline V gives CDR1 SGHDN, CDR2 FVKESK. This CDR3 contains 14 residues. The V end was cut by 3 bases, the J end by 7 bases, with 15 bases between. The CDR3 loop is CASSQLRAKGEAFF. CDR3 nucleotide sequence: TGTGCCAGCAGCCAGCTCAGGGCAAAGGGTGAAGCTTTCTTT.

The CDR3 DNA reads as TGTGCCAGCAGCCAAGAGGGAACTCAGGGGGCTCGGGGCTACACCTTC. It is translated as CASSQEGTQGARGYTF. V usage is TRBV4-2 and J usage is TRBJ1-2, with 8 bases lining up with TRBD1. V trimming: 0 bases; J trimming: 8 bases; junction bases outside the gene matches: 11. The CDR3 is 16 amino acids. Per the germline V gene, CDR1 is LGHNA and CDR2 is YNFKEQ.

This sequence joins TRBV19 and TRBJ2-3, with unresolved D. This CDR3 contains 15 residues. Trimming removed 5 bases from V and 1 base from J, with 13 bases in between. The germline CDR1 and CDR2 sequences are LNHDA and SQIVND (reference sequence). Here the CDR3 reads CASSHTPGGTDTQYF. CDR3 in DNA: TGTGCCAGTAGTCATACCCCCGGTGGCACAGATACGCAGTATTTT.

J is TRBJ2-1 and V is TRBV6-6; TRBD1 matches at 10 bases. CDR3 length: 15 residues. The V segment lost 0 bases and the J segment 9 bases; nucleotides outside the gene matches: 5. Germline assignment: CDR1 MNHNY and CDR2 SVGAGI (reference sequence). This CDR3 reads CASSYSGTGVAEQFF. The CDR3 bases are TGTGCCAGCAGTTACTCCGGGACAGGGGTTGCTGAGCAGTTCTTC.

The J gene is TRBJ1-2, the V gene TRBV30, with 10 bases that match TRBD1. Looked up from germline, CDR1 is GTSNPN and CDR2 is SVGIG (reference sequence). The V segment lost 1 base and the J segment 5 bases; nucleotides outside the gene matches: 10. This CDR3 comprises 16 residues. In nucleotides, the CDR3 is TGTGCCTGGAGTGAGGAGAGCGGGACAGGGGTTTATGGCTACACCTTC. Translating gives CAWSEESGTGVYGYTF.